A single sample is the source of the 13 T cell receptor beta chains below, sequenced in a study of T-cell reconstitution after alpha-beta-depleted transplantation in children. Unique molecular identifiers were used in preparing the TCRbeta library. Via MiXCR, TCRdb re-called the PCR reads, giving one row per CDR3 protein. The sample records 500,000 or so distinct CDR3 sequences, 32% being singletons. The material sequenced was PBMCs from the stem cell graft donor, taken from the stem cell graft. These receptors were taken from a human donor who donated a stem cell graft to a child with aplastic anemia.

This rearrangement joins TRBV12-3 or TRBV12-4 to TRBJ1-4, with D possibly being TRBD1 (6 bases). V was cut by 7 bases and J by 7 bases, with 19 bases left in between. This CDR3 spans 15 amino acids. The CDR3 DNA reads TGTGCCAGCACCCCGTCTACAGGGAACAGTGAAAAACTGTTTTTT. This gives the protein CASTPSTGNSEKLFF.

The CDR3: CAISPGLAPNEQFF. The CDR3 nucleotides read TGTGCCATCAGTCCGGGACTAGCTCCCAATGAGCAGTTCTTC. The chain combines TRBV10-3 with TRBJ2-1, with 9 positions matching TRBD2. The CDR3 totals 14 residues. CDR1 is ENHRY, CDR2 SYGVKD, per germline. V lost 5 bases, J lost 6 bases, and 5 bases stayed unmatched.

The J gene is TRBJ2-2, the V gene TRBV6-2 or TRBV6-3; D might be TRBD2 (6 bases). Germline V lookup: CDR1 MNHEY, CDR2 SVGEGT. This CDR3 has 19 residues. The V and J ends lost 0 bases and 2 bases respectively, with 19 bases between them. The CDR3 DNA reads TGTGCCAGCAGTTACTCGACGGTCCGGGGAGGACAAAACACCGGGGAGCTGTTTTTT. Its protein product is CASSYSTVRGGQNTGELFF.

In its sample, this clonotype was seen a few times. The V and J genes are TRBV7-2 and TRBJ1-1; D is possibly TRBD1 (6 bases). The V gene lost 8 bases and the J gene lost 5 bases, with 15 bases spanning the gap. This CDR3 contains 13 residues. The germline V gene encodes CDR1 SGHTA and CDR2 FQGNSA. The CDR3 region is CASCWDTETEAFF. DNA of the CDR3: TGTGCCAGCTGCTGGGACACCGAAACTGAAGCTTTCTTT.

DNA of the CDR3: TGTGCCATCAGTGAGTCGGGGAGCGGTAATGAAAAACTGTTTTTT. It is translated as CAISESGSGNEKLFF. This rearrangement joins TRBV10-3 to TRBJ1-4; D call uncertain. CDR3 length: 15 amino acids. V was pared by 0 bases and J by 4 bases, with 9 bases between. Germline V gene data show CDR1 as ENHRY and CDR2 as SYGVKD.

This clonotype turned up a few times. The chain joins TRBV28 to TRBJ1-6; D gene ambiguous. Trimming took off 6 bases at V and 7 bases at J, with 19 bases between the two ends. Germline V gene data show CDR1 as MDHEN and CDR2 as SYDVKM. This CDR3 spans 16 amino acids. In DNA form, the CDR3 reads TGTGCCAGCAGCATCACGCCCCTGGGAAGCAATTCACCCCTCCACTTT. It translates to CASSITPLGSNSPLHF.

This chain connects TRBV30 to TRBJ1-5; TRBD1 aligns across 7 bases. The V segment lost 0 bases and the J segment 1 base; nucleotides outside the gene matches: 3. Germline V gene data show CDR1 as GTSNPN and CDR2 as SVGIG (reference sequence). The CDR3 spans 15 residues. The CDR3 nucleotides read TGTGCCTGGAGTGTACGGACAGGAAGCAATCAGCCCCAGCATTTT. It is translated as CAWSVRTGSNQPQHF.

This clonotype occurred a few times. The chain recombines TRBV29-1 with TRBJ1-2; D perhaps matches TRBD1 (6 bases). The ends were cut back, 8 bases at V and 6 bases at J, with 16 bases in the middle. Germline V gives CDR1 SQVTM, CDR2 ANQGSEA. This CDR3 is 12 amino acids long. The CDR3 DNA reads TGCAGCTTATACAGGGCGGCGGATGGCTACACCTTC. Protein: CSLYRAADGYTF.

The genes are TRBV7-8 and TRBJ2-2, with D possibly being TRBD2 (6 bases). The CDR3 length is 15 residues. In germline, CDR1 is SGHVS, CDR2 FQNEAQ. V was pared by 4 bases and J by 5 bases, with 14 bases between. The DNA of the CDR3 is TGTGCCAGCAGCTACGAGCGGGCAGGGACCGGGGAGCTGTTTTTT. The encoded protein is CASSYERAGTGELFF.

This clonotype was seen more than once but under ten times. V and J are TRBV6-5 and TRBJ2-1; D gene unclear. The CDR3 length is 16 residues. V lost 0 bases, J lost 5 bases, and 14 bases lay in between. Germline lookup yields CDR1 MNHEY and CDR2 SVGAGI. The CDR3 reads CASSYSIGPTHNEQFF. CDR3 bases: TGTGCCAGCAGTTACTCGATAGGTCCGACCCACAATGAGCAGTTCTTC.

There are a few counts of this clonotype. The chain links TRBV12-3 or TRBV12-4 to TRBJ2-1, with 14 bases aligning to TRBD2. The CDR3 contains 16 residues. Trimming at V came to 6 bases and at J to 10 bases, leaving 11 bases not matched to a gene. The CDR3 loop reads CASSPSGTSGSGEQFF. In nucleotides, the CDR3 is TGTGCCAGCAGCCCTTCCGGGACTAGCGGGAGCGGAGAGCAGTTCTTC.

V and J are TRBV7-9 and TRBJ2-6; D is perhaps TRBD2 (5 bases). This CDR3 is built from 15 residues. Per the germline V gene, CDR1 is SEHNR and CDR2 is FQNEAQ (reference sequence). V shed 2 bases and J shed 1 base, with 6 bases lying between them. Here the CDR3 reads CASSLRESGANVLTF. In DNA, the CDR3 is TGTGCCAGCAGCTTACGGGAATCTGGGGCCAACGTCCTGACTTTC.

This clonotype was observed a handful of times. The CDR3 nucleotides read TGCGCCAGCAGCTTGGAGTGGGTACGGGGCAACGTTGAAGCTTTCTTT. Amino acids: CASSLEWVRGNVEAFF. This chain uses TRBV5-1 with TRBJ1-1, with D perhaps TRBD1 (5 bases). Germline V gene lookup returns CDR1 SGHRS and CDR2 YFSETQ. CDR3 length: 16 residues. V lost 0 bases and J 7 bases, leaving 19 bases between the germline ends.